A selection of T cell receptor beta chains follows, all from one sample in a study of identical twins. TCRdb re-derived calls from the 5' RACE reads in MiXCR, one entry per CDR3 protein. The table has hundreds of thousands of distinct CDR3 sequences, 5.5% to 6.5% seen once. The sequencing input was naive T cells sorted from blood. Every receptor here comes from a man between 18 and 35 years old in good health. The CDR3 runs from the conserved cysteine through the conserved F or W. A D gene is named only where the DNA matches it firmly. Clone sizes are given selectively: once, few, many, or a class where the clone is expanded.

v_call: TRBV5-1; d_call: NA; j_call: TRBJ2-1; clone_size: many; cdr3_nt: TGCGCCAGCAGCTTGGTCCGGGTAACCTACAATGAGCAGTTCTTC; cdr3_aa: CASSLVRVTYNEQFF
v_call: TRBV15; d_call: TRBD2; j_call: TRBJ2-1; clone_size: many; cdr3_nt: TGTGCCACCCCTCTTAAGGCGGGAGCGTACAATGAGCAGTTCTTC; cdr3_aa: CATPLKAGAYNEQFF
v_call: TRBV7-8; d_call: TRBD2; j_call: TRBJ2-5; clone_size: few; cdr3_nt: TGTGCCAGCAGCCCGACGAGAACTAGCGGGCAAGAGACCCAGTACTTC; cdr3_aa: CASSPTRTSGQETQYF
v_call: TRBV10-3; d_call: NA; j_call: TRBJ2-7; clone_size: many; cdr3_nt: TGTGCCATCAGAGCTGGACAGACCTACGAGCAGTACTTC; cdr3_aa: CAIRAGQTYEQYF
v_call: TRBV5-5; d_call: TRBD2; j_call: TRBJ2-3; clone_size: many; cdr3_nt: TGTGCCAGCAGCTGGACTAGCGGGGGTAGCACAGATACGCAGTATTTT; cdr3_aa: CASSWTSGGSTDTQYF
v_call: TRBV11-2; d_call: TRBD2; j_call: TRBJ2-7; clone_size: few; cdr3_nt: TGTGCCAGCAGCGGACTAGGGACTAGCGGGCAAGGCTCCTACGAGCAGTACTTC; cdr3_aa: CASSGLGTSGQGSYEQYF
v_call: TRBV7-2; d_call: TRBD2; j_call: TRBJ2-1; clone_size: few; cdr3_nt: TGTGCCAGCAGCTTGGGGCCCCTGACGGGAGGGTACAATGAGCAGTTCTTC; cdr3_aa: CASSLGPLTGGYNEQFF
v_call: TRBV24-1; d_call: TRBD1; j_call: TRBJ2-2; clone_size: NA; cdr3_nt: TGTGCCACCAGTGGTTTCGCACAGGGGGAAGGCGGGGAGCTGTTTTTT; cdr3_aa: CATSGFAQGEGGELFF
v_call: TRBV4-3; d_call: NA; j_call: TRBJ2-1; clone_size: many; cdr3_nt: TGCGCCAGCAGCCAAGATCGGACGGGGGGCGAGCAGTTCTTC; cdr3_aa: CASSQDRTGGEQFF
v_call: TRBV10-3; d_call: NA; j_call: TRBJ2-3; clone_size: many; cdr3_nt: TGTGCCATCACCTCTCCAGGGGAGGACACGCAGTATTTT; cdr3_aa: CAITSPGEDTQYF
v_call: TRBV10-3; d_call: NA; j_call: TRBJ2-1; clone_size: few; cdr3_nt: TGTGCCATCAGTGTTTCTCCTACTGAGGGCCCCCACAATGAGCAGTTCTTC; cdr3_aa: CAISVSPTEGPHNEQFF
v_call: TRBV15; d_call: NA; j_call: TRBJ2-3; clone_size: few; cdr3_nt: TGTGCCACCAGCAGAGTTAGATCAGATACGCAGTATTTT; cdr3_aa: CATSRVRSDTQYF
v_call: TRBV12-3/TRBV12-4; d_call: NA; j_call: TRBJ2-1; clone_size: few; cdr3_nt: TGTGCCAGCAGCCCGTGGGGTCAGTCCTACAATGAGCAGTTCTTC; cdr3_aa: CASSPWGQSYNEQFF
v_call: TRBV7-9; d_call: NA; j_call: TRBJ2-1; clone_size: many; cdr3_nt: TGTGCCAGCAGCTCAGGATACCCCTCCAATGAGCAGTTCTTC; cdr3_aa: CASSSGYPSNEQFF
v_call: TRBV5-1; d_call: TRBD2; j_call: TRBJ2-1; clone_size: few; cdr3_nt: TGCGCCAGCAGCTTACCCGGGACTAGCGGGAGGGCTGGCAATGAGCAGTTCTTC; cdr3_aa: CASSLPGTSGRAGNEQFF
v_call: TRBV27; d_call: NA; j_call: TRBJ2-1; clone_size: few; cdr3_nt: TGTGCCAGCCGACTAGTTCGGAGCAATGAGCAGTTCTTC; cdr3_aa: CASRLVRSNEQFF
v_call: TRBV10-3; d_call: NA; j_call: TRBJ1-2; clone_size: many; cdr3_nt: TGTGCCATCAGTGACTCTGGAGGGAACGGCTACACCTTC; cdr3_aa: CAISDSGGNGYTF
v_call: TRBV5-1; d_call: NA; j_call: TRBJ2-5; clone_size: many; cdr3_nt: TGCGCCAGCAGCTTGGCCCAAGGGACCCTGGGAGAGACCCAGTACTTC; cdr3_aa: CASSLAQGTLGETQYF
v_call: TRBV27; d_call: TRBD1; j_call: TRBJ1-5; clone_size: NA; cdr3_nt: TGTGCCAGCAGTTTTGTGACAGGGAGAAATCAGCCCCAGCATTTT; cdr3_aa: CASSFVTGRNQPQHF
v_call: TRBV28; d_call: TRBD2; j_call: TRBJ2-1; clone_size: few; cdr3_nt: TGTGCCAGCAGTTTGTCCGGGGGGTACGATTATGAGCAGTTCTTC; cdr3_aa: CASSLSGGYDYEQFF
v_call: TRBV24-1; d_call: NA; j_call: TRBJ2-1; clone_size: few; cdr3_nt: TGTGCCACCAGTGGACTGAGTAATGAGCAGTTCTTC; cdr3_aa: CATSGLSNEQFF
v_call: TRBV9; d_call: NA; j_call: TRBJ1-1; clone_size: few; cdr3_nt: TGTGCCAGCAGCGTACAGGTTCACACTGAAGCTTTCTTT; cdr3_aa: CASSVQVHTEAFF
v_call: TRBV12-3/TRBV12-4; d_call: TRBD1; j_call: TRBJ1-1; clone_size: NA; cdr3_nt: TGTGCCAGCAGCCCTCCGACAGGGGAAAGCACTGAAGCTTTCTTT; cdr3_aa: CASSPPTGESTEAFF
v_call: TRBV29-1; d_call: TRBD2; j_call: TRBJ2-5; clone_size: many; cdr3_nt: TGCAGCGCCACCCGGGGGGACCAGTACTTC; cdr3_aa: CSATRGDQYF